Listed here is a single TCR beta chain. What it binds is unknown. Germline V gene data show CDR1 as SGHRS and CDR2 as YFSETQ. This CDR3 contains 14 residues. Trimming cost V 0 bases and J 7 bases, with 13 bases left between them. These data come from a study of shared clonotypes between healthy human individuals. As handled by the study authors: In the immunoSEQ data, sequences were junction-only and lacked quality scores, so filtering differed. Libraries were prepared by immunoSEQ multiplex PCR; TCRdb keeps only in-frame clonotypes and omits some of them. D and trimming come from the DNA, and the V and J calls and clone size come from that table. Of approximately 2,300,000 clones in the sample, around 90% were seen once. Whole-study findings and limits: Only blood was sampled, and tissue TCR repertoires likely differ from blood ones. A few donors had approximately 4.6% of their naive CD4 clonotypes in common.

The sample consisted of naive CD4+ T cells from PBMCs. Subset: CD45RA+ positively selected. The rearrangement uses TRBV5-1 and TRBJ2-5, with a weak D call TRBD1 (6 bases). This clonotype originated in a man aged 18-30 years in good health. Some clones in this sample may be carry-over from other donors' samples. The CDR3 here is CASSLEAGAGTQYF. The DNA of the CDR3 is TGCGCCAGCAGCTTGGAGGCAGGGGCCGGGACCCAGTACTTC. Combining the CDR3 with reference TRBV5-1 and TRBJ2-5 gives the whole variable domain KAGVTQTPRYLIKTRGQQVTLSCSPISGHRSVSWYQQTPGQGLQFLFEYFSETQRNKGNFPGRFSGRQFSNSRSEMNVSTLELGDSALYLCASSLEAGAGTQYFGPGTRLLVL.